The 31 T cell receptor beta chains below were found in one sample sequenced in a study of blood T cell repertoires in COVID-19. Assay used: immunoSEQ multiplex PCR; TCRdb lists only in-frame clones, some missing. The sample has 150,000 or so clones, 84% seen once; the top ten hold less than 15%. Sequencing was done on a sample of PBMCs or T cells enriched from blood (not recorded which). These receptors were taken from a man aged 50 to 59 who had recovered from COVID-19.

V usage is TRBV5-1 and J usage is TRBJ2-1, with a tentative D call TRBD1 (5 bases). Trimming shortened V by 6 bases and J by 6 bases, and 16 bases separated the two germline ends. The CDR3 has 14 amino acids. Germline V gene lookup returns CDR1 SGHRS and CDR2 YFSETQ. For the CDR3, the DNA is TGCGCCAGCAACATAGGGGAACTTGGCAATGAGCAGTTCTTC. Amino acids: CASNIGELGNEQFF.

V gene TRBV11-2 combines with J gene TRBJ1-3; 7 bases line up with TRBD1. This CDR3 region has 18 residues. The V and J ends lost 6 bases and 4 bases, in that order; junction bases with no gene match: 18. CDR1 and CDR2 (germline): SGHAT, FQNNGV. The CDR3 loop is CASSSYITTGLEGNTIYF. For the CDR3, the DNA is TGTGCCAGCAGTTCTTACATCACGACAGGGTTAGAGGGAAACACCATATATTTT.

J is TRBJ2-1 and V is TRBV5-1, with 10 bases matching TRBD2. The J segment lost 3 bases and the V segment lost 7 bases, leaving 7 bases of the junction unmatched. This CDR3 region has 15 residues. CDR1 is SGHRS, CDR2 YFSETQ, per germline. CDR3 loop: CASGFTSGDYNEQFF. In DNA form, the CDR3 reads TGCGCCAGCGGATTCACTAGCGGGGACTACAATGAGCAGTTCTTC.

This chain joins TRBV11-2 and TRBJ2-1, with 9 bases that match TRBD2. Trimming removed 7 bases from V and 4 bases from J; junction bases left unmatched: 8. This CDR3 contains 15 residues. Per germline, CDR1 SGHAT and CDR2 FQNNGV. The CDR3, as DNA: TGTGCCAGCACCCAGGGGAGCGGGGGGTACAATGAGCAGTTCTTC. Its translation: CASTQGSGGYNEQFF.

V and J are TRBV3-1 (or the pseudogene TRBV3-2) and TRBJ1-2; 9 bases match TRBD1. With 6 bases clipped from V and 3 bases from J, the junction kept 2 bases outside the gene matches. Germline values: CDR1 LGHDT, CDR2 YNNKEL (reference sequence). There are 13 residues in the CDR3. The CDR3 DNA sequence: TGTGCCAGCAGGGGACAGGGCGACTATGGCTACACCTTC. Translating it yields CASRGQGDYGYTF.

This clone showed up just a few times. The V gene is TRBV9, the J gene TRBJ2-3; TRBD1 might be the D (6 bases). V gave up 0 bases and J gave up 3 bases, with 11 bases separating them. CDR1 and CDR2 (germline): SGDLS, YYNGEE. CDR3 length: 15 residues. CDR3 coding DNA: TGTGCCAGCAGCGTAGGTAATACAGGGACAGATACGCAGTATTTT. It translates to CASSVGNTGTDTQYF.

The rearrangement uses TRBV5-5 and TRBJ1-5; 10 nucleotides match TRBD1. Trimming took 7 bases from V and 0 from J; bases not matched to a gene: 13. The CDR3 is 18 residues long. CDR1 is SGHKS, CDR2 YYEKEE, per germline (reference sequence). The CDR3 DNA reads TGTGCCAGCCCCCTGACAGGGGGCCCGCTTTATAGCAATCAGCCCCAGCATTTT. Translated, it gives CASPLTGGPLYSNQPQHF.

The rearrangement uses TRBV5-1 and TRBJ1-5, with 7 bases identical to TRBD1. Germline lookup yields CDR1 SGHRS and CDR2 YFSETQ. The CDR3 consists of 15 residues. With V trimmed by 0 bases and J by 7 bases, 7 bases remained unmatched. CDR3 sequence reads: CASSLGPTGDQPQHF. The DNA of the CDR3 is TGCGCCAGCAGCTTGGGGCCAACAGGGGACCAGCCCCAGCATTTT.

The genes are TRBV27 and TRBJ1-2; TRBD1 matches 11 bases. Trimming cost V 5 bases and J 4 bases; bases outside gene matches: 12. Germline V gives CDR1 MNHEY, CDR2 SMNVEV (reference sequence). CDR3 length: 17 residues. The CDR3 protein is CASSPWGQGERSYGYTF. CDR3 nucleotides: TGTGCCAGCAGTCCCTGGGGACAGGGGGAAAGGAGCTATGGCTACACCTTC.

This rearrangement joins TRBV7-8 to TRBJ1-6, with D perhaps TRBD1 (5 bases). The germline V and J ends were trimmed by 1 base and 0 bases, with 13 bases remaining between them. Looked up from germline, CDR1 is SGHVS and CDR2 is FQNEAQ. CDR3 size: 18 residues. CDR3 loop: CASSLVDWGISYNSPLHF. For the CDR3, the DNA is TGTGCCAGCAGCTTAGTCGACTGGGGCATCTCCTATAATTCACCCCTCCACTTT.

This sequence joins TRBV27 and TRBJ1-1; D gene ambiguous. V shed 6 bases and J shed 0 bases, with 11 bases lying between them. The CDR3 spans 14 residues. Germline V gene lookup returns CDR1 MNHEY and CDR2 SMNVEV (reference sequence). The CDR3 is CASSTPGMNTEAFF. The CDR3 DNA reads as TGTGCCAGCAGCACACCGGGGATGAACACTGAAGCTTTCTTT.

The rearrangement uses TRBV5-6 and TRBJ2-5; 8 bases are shared with TRBD2. CDR1 and CDR2 from the germline V gene are SGHDT and YYEEEE. V shed 7 bases, J shed 3 bases, and the junction held 11 bases outside the gene matches. The CDR3 sequence is 15 residues long. CDR3 amino acids: CASRALSGGKETQYF. For the CDR3, the DNA is TGTGCCAGCCGGGCCCTCAGCGGGGGAAAAGAGACCCAGTACTTC.

J is TRBJ2-5 and V is TRBV5-1; the match to TRBD2 covers 7 bases. Germline V gene data show CDR1 as SGHRS and CDR2 as YFSETQ. The CDR3 runs to 15 residues. The junction had 8 bases not matched to a gene; V was cut back by 4 bases and J by 2 bases. The CDR3, as DNA: TGCGCCAGCAGCCTTCAAGGGGAGGGGCAAGAGACCCAGTACTTC. This encodes CASSLQGEGQETQYF.

The CDR3 loop reads CASSLRTAEAFF. The CDR3 DNA sequence: TGTGCCAGCAGCCTACGGACAGCTGAAGCTTTCTTT. The chain couples TRBV7-9 to TRBJ1-1; weak D call: TRBD1 (6 bases). The CDR3 contains 12 residues. V lost 5 bases, J lost 6 bases, and 10 bases lay in between. The germline gives CDR1 SEHNR, CDR2 FQNEAQ (reference sequence).

The V gene is TRBV28, the J gene TRBJ1-1; D unclear. Trimming left V 1 base short and J 11 bases short, with 14 bases between. Germline CDR1 is MDHEN and CDR2 is SYDVKM. The CDR3 runs 13 residues. As DNA, the CDR3 is TGTGCCAGCAGTTTATCCCAAGGGAGAGGGGCTTTCTTT. Protein product: CASSLSQGRGAFF.

Points on this clone: The junction does not match germline at one end; this may be a read error. V is TRBV14 and J is TRBJ1-2; no clear D gene. Germline V gene data show CDR1 as SGHDN and CDR2 as FVKESK. The CDR3 is 13 amino acids. CDR3 protein: CASSQDHGASYAF. The CDR3 region has the DNA TGTGCCAGCAGCCAAGATCATGGAGCCAGCTACGCCTTC. The variable domain in full, completed from reference TRBV14 and TRBJ1-2, reads EAGVTQFPSHSVIEKGQTVTLRCDPISGHDNLYWYRRVMGKEIKFLLHFVKESKQDESGMPNNRFLAERTGGTYSTLKVQPAELEDSGVYFCASSQDHGASYAFGSGTRLTVV.

Only one count was recorded for this clone. This sequence joins TRBV11-3 and TRBJ2-3; TRBD2 is a possible D gene (7 bases). The germline V gene encodes CDR1 SGHNT and CDR2 YENEEA. Trimming shortened V by 5 bases and J by 6 bases, and 18 bases separated the two germline ends. The CDR3 length is 15 residues. The CDR3: CASSPQGRGGDTQYF. DNA for the CDR3: TGTGCCAGCAGCCCTCAGGGGAGGGGTGGGGATACGCAGTATTTT.

The genes are TRBV4-1 and TRBJ2-7; D possibly corresponds to TRBD2 (6 bases). This CDR3 is built from 15 residues. V was cut by 2 bases and J by 4 bases, with 15 bases left in between. The V gene's germline CDR1 is MGHRA and CDR2 YSYEKL. CDR3 loop: CASSQSAGLGYEQYF. The CDR3 DNA reads as TGCGCCAGCAGCCAATCGGCGGGACTCGGATACGAGCAGTACTTC.

V usage is TRBV18 and J usage is TRBJ2-1; the D gene is possibly TRBD1 (6 bases). The CDR3 is made up of 18 amino acids. V lost 0 bases to trimming and J lost 6 bases, with 21 bases between them. Germline CDR1 reads KGHSH; CDR2 reads LQKENI. CDR3 sequence reads: CASSPPIRTADRGNEQFF. In DNA, the CDR3 is TGTGCCAGCTCACCACCGATAAGGACAGCCGATAGGGGCAATGAGCAGTTCTTC.

The CDR3 DNA sequence: TGTGCCTGGAGTCGACAGGGGGCAGGCGAGCAGTACTTC. It is translated as CAWSRQGAGEQYF. The V call is TRBV30, the J call TRBJ2-7; 10 nucleotides agree with TRBD1. The CDR3 is 13 amino acids. With V trimmed by 2 bases and J by 6 bases, 4 bases remained unmatched. Per the germline V gene, CDR1 is GTSNPN and CDR2 is SVGIG (reference sequence).

The chain recombines TRBV7-8 with TRBJ2-1; TRBD2 matches 14 bases. Unmatched junction bases numbered 15, after V lost 5 bases and J lost 6 bases. The germline CDR1 and CDR2 sequences are SGHVS and FQNEAQ. This CDR3 is built from 19 residues. For the CDR3, the DNA is TGTGCCAGCAGCGCCAGGACTAGCGGGGGGACCCTGACTATCAATGAGCAGTTCTTC. Protein product: CASSARTSGGTLTINEQFF.

Points on this clone: The junction departs from germline at one end; a sequencing error may be responsible. The chain carries TRBV28 and TRBJ1-4; a possible D gene is TRBD1 (5 bases). The CDR3 extends over 14 amino acids. Per germline, CDR1 MDHEN and CDR2 SYDVKM. The CDR3 nucleotides are TGTGCCAGCAGTCACAGGTTATATAATGAAAACCTGTTTTTT. It yields the protein CASSHRLYNENLFF. The variable domain in full, completed from reference TRBV28 and TRBJ1-4, reads DVKVTQSSRYLVKRTGEKVFLECVQDMDHENMFWYRQDPGLGLRLIYFSYDVKMKEKGDIPEGYSVSREKKERFSLILESASTNQTSMYLCASSHRLYNENLFFGSGTQLSVL.

This clone was observed a few times. The chain employs TRBV11-2 and TRBJ1-2; D uncertain. V lost 5 bases and J lost 0, with 13 bases in between. Looked up from germline, CDR1 is SGHAT and CDR2 is FQNNGV. The CDR3 totals 15 residues. As DNA, the CDR3 is TGTGCCAGCAGCCAACCAGAGGAGTCTAACTATGGCTACACCTTC. This encodes CASSQPEESNYGYTF.

The J gene is TRBJ1-5, the V gene TRBV5-1; perhaps TRBD1 as D (6 bases). This CDR3 comprises 17 residues. The germline V and J ends were trimmed by 0 bases and 0 bases, with 13 bases remaining between them. Germline V lookup: CDR1 SGHRS, CDR2 YFSETQ. The CDR3 DNA is TGCGCCAGCAGCTTGGACAGGGCCCTATATAGCAATCAGCCCCAGCATTTT. It translates to CASSLDRALYSNQPQHF.

Points on this clone: Sequence at one end of the junction differs from germline and may be a read error. This sequence joins TRBV5-8 and TRBJ1-6; D is unclear. Looked up from germline, CDR1 is SGHTS and CDR2 is YDEGEE. The CDR3 totals 14 residues. The CDR3 DNA sequence: TGTGCCAGCAGCTTGGCCGGGTATAAGTCACCCCTCCACTTT. As protein: CASSLAGYKSPLHF.

The genes are TRBV5-1 and TRBJ2-3; 11 bases agree with TRBD1. Trimming cost V 4 bases and J 2 bases; bases outside gene matches: 6. CDR1 SGHRS and CDR2 YFSETQ come from the germline V gene. The CDR3 has 16 amino acids. CDR3 protein: CASSPRDRGATDTQYF. The CDR3 nucleotides read TGCGCCAGCAGCCCACGGGACAGGGGGGCCACAGATACGCAGTATTTT. Using reference TRBV5-1 and TRBJ2-3 for the parts outside the CDR3, the full variable domain is KAGVTQTPRYLIKTRGQQVTLSCSPISGHRSVSWYQQTPGQGLQFLFEYFSETQRNKGNFPGRFSGRQFSNSRSEMNVSTLELGDSALYLCASSPRDRGATDTQYFGPGTRLTVL.

For the CDR3, the DNA is TGTGCCAGCAGCCAAGCCAAGAGAGTAGCGGGGGGGCCCGGGGAGCTGTTTTTT. It encodes CASSQAKRVAGGPGELFF. The chain combines TRBV3-1 (or the pseudogene TRBV3-2) with TRBJ2-2; 11 bases are a match to TRBD2. Unmatched junction bases numbered 10, after V lost 1 base and J lost 6 bases. The CDR3 totals 18 residues. Germline-derived CDR1 and CDR2 are LGHDT and YNNKEL (reference sequence).

The gene calls are TRBV5-1 and TRBJ2-1; 8 bases are a match to TRBD1. The germline V gene has CDR1 SGHRS and CDR2 YFSETQ. V was pared by 4 bases and J by 10 bases, with 7 bases of the junction left unmatched. CDR3 length equals 13 residues. CDR3 coding DNA: TGCGCCAGCAGCCAATACAGGGGGGTGGAGCAGTTCTTC. Translating gives CASSQYRGVEQFF.

The V and J genes are TRBV19 and TRBJ1-2; D unclear. Germline-derived CDR1 and CDR2 are LNHDA and SQIVND (reference sequence). With 2 bases removed from V and 7 bases from J, the gap between germline ends came to 8 bases. This CDR3 spans 12 amino acids. This CDR3 is CASSITAFGYTF. The CDR3 nucleotides read TGTGCCAGTAGTATAACAGCTTTTGGCTACACCTTC.

V gene TRBV28 combines with J gene TRBJ2-7; TRBD1 is a possible D gene (6 bases). V was clipped by 7 bases and J by 2 bases, with 18 bases between them. CDR1 and CDR2 from the germline V gene are MDHEN and SYDVKM. The CDR3 spans 15 residues. The CDR3 reads CASNDPGTPPYEQYF. The CDR3 nucleotides are TGTGCCAGCAATGATCCCGGGACACCTCCCTACGAGCAGTACTTC.

The rearrangement uses TRBV30 and TRBJ1-1, with 8 nucleotides matching TRBD1. Trimming took 4 bases from V and 1 from J; bases not matched to a gene: 11. The CDR3 extends over 16 amino acids. Germline CDR1 reads GTSNPN; CDR2 reads SVGIG (reference sequence). DNA of the CDR3: TGTGCCTGGAATTCAGGGGGCAGTCAGCGGAACACTGAAGCTTTCTTT. Protein sequence: CAWNSGGSQRNTEAFF. The full variable domain, its missing parts supplied by reference TRBV30 and TRBJ1-1, is SQTIHQWPATLVQPVGSPLSLECTVEGTSNPNLYWYRQAAGRGLQLLFYSVGIGQISSEVPQNLSASRPQDRQFILSSKKLLLSDSGFYLCAWNSGGSQRNTEAFFGQGTRLTVV.